Below, one TCR beta chain is given with its context. Its antigen is still unknown. Trimming took 5 bases from V and 0 from J, leaving 5 bases between them. This CDR3 is built from 14 residues. The V gene's germline CDR1 is SSHAT and CDR2 FNYEAQ (reference sequence). This record belongs to a study of shared clonotypes between healthy human individuals. Sequencing used immunoSEQ multiplex PCR; TCRdb keeps in-frame clones, though not all of them. The sample consists of 1 million to 1.2 million clones, about 72% of them appearing once. Study-wide points: Relative to clonotypes present in all four donors, those not shared had lower generation probabilities.

The TCR sequence derives from a man aged 18 to 30 in good health. Some clones in this sample may be carry-over from other donors' samples. Sequencing was done on a sample of memory CD4+ T cells from PBMCs. Subset described: CD45RA-negative fraction. The gene calls are TRBV7-7 and TRBJ2-6; D gene ambiguous. DNA of the CDR3: TGTGCCAGCAGCGTAAGCTCTGGGGCCAACGTCCTGACTTTC. Translation: CASSVSSGANVLTF.